The source of this T cell receptor beta chain is a study of glioma-infiltrating T cells after dendritic cell vaccination. Across the study: Between about 2003 and 2013, patients got autologous tumor lysate-pulsed dendritic cell vaccines.

Stated time point: after dendritic cell vaccination, including at tumor progression/relapse. Germline values: CDR1 MGHDK, CDR2 SYGVNS. This CDR3 comprises 15 residues. V was pared by 4 bases and J by 6 bases, with 10 bases of the junction left unmatched. Measured with immunoSEQ multiplex PCR; TCRdb has only the in-frame clones, and not every one. The sample holds 99,000 or so clones, 65% to 85% seen once. Findings and caveats of the study: Complete blood and tumor specimen sets were limited to few patients. Longer survival after dendritic cell vaccination followed higher pretreatment TIL content.

A remark on this clone: Its specificity is unknown.

The rearrangement joins TRBV25-1 to TRBJ1-2; 8 nucleotides line up with TRBD1. The sample was blood, taken after dendritic cell vaccination. This TCR derives from a human donor with glioblastoma. The CDR3 region has the DNA TGTGCCAGCAGTGGGGGGTTCGACAGGGGCCATGGCTACACCTTC. Translation gives CASSGGFDRGHGYTF.